A selection of T cell receptor beta chains follows, all from one sample in a study of a mutant IDH1 vaccine in newly diagnosed glioma. Produced via immunoSEQ multiplex PCR; TCRdb's table is partial and in-frame only. Of around 41,000 clones listed, 78% are singletons. These TCRs' antigens remain unknown. The sample in question was PBMCs, obtained from a glioma patient whose treatment included an IDH1 peptide vaccine. The source of these receptors is a middle-aged woman with glioma. Some clones in this sample may be carry-over from other donors' samples. Both conserved end residues are part of each CDR3. The D gene is left open where the match is weak. Not every row has a clone size; where given, it reads once, few, many or a size class.

D	size	V	J	DNA	CDR3
TRBD2	NA	TRBV5-4	TRBJ2-3	TGTGCCAGCAGCTTGGGATCACTAGCGGGGGGCACAGATACGCAGTATTTT	CASSLGSLAGGTDTQYF
NA	NA	TRBV15	TRBJ1-2	TGTGCCACCAGCAGAGAAGACCGACTGGTTGGCTACACCTTC	CATSREDRLVGYTF
TRBD1	NA	TRBV4-1	TRBJ2-7	TGCGCCAGCAGCCAATTCTCGCGACAGGGCTTAGGTGTGTCCTACGAGCAGTACTTC	CASSQFSRQGLGVSYEQYF
NA	NA	TRBV14	TRBJ1-4	TGTGCCAGCAGCCTTTTCCCTCCTCCTACAAATGAAAAACTGTTTTTT	CASSLFPPPTNEKLFF
NA	NA	TRBV9	TRBJ1-1	TGTGCCAGCAGCCCCCGACGGGGGTCTGAACTGGCTTTCTTT	CASSPRRGSELAFF
NA	once	TRBV7-8	TRBJ2-5	TGTGCCAGCAGCTTAGGAGCGGTTAGGGGTCGCGGAGAGACCCAGTACTTC	CASSLGAVRGRGETQYF
NA	NA	TRBV7-8	TRBJ2-7	TGTGCCAGCAGCTACAATAAAGGGTCCTACGAGCAGTACTTC	CASSYNKGSYEQYF
NA	NA	TRBV2	TRBJ1-5	TGTGCCAGCAGTGACCCTGAGGACAGTTATAGCAATCAGCCCCAGCATTTT	CASSDPEDSYSNQPQHF
NA	NA	TRBV6-5	TRBJ2-3	TGTGCCAGCAGTTGGCGGAGCACAGATACGCAGTATTTT	CASSWRSTDTQYF
NA	NA	TRBV6-5	TRBJ2-1	TGTGCCAGCAACCCGGGTTTGTCCACATGGAGGCAGTTCTTC	CASNPGLSTWRQFF
NA	NA	TRBV19	TRBJ1-4	TGTGCCAGTAGTAGATATATGGGGTCGGAAAAACTGTTTTTT	CASSRYMGSEKLFF
TRBD1	NA	TRBV5-1	TRBJ2-7	TGCGCCAGCAGCCCCACAGGGGGCCTATCCTACGAGCAGTACTTC	CASSPTGGLSYEQYF
TRBD2	once	TRBV7-2	TRBJ2-5	TGTGCCAGCAGTACTAGCGGGCTGGGAGAGACCCAGTACTTC	CASSTSGLGETQYF
NA	NA	TRBV27	TRBJ1-2	TGTGCCAGCAGTTCCCGACAGTACTATGGCTACACCTTC	CASSSRQYYGYTF
NA	few	TRBV6-6	TRBJ1-2	TGTGCCAGCAGTCTAAACCGGGACAACTATGGCTACACCTTC	CASSLNRDNYGYTF
TRBD1	NA	TRBV29-1	TRBJ2-6	TGCAGCGTCACAGGGGGCGGACCTGGGGCCAACGTCCTGACTTTC	CSVTGGGPGANVLTF
TRBD1	NA	TRBV13	TRBJ1-1	TGTGCCAGCAGCTTGCCCCGGACAGGGGGAGACACTGAAGCTTTCTTT	CASSLPRTGGDTEAFF
TRBD2	NA	TRBV7-9	TRBJ2-7	TGTGCCAGCAGCCCGCTAGCGGGAAGGTACGAGCAGTACTTC	CASSPLAGRYEQYF
TRBD1	NA	TRBV19	TRBJ1-4	TGTGCCAGTAGTCCGACAGGGAGGGAAGAAAAACTGTTTTTT	CASSPTGREEKLFF
NA	NA	TRBV2	TRBJ1-4	TGTGCCAGCAGCTACATAACAACTAATGAAAAACTGTTTTTT	CASSYITTNEKLFF
TRBD1	few	TRBV19	TRBJ1-1	TGTGCCACCCAGGACAGGGGCCTTGAAGAAGCTTTCTTT	CATQDRGLEEAFF
TRBD2	NA	TRBV4-1	TRBJ2-7	TGCGCCAGCAGCCAAGATATCGGAAAAACTAGCGGTTTCTCCTACGAGCAGTACTTC	CASSQDIGKTSGFSYEQYF
TRBD1	NA	TRBV2	TRBJ1-2	TGTGCCAGCAGCCGGACAGGGTTCGATGGCTACACCTTC	CASSRTGFDGYTF
TRBD2	NA	TRBV6-5	TRBJ2-3	TGTGCCAGCGGCGGGGGAGGCACAGATACGCAGTATTTT	CASGGGGTDTQYF
NA	NA	TRBV2	TRBJ2-6	TGTGCCAGCAACGAGGGGAACTCTGGGGCCAACGTCCTGACTTTC	CASNEGNSGANVLTF
NA	NA	TRBV9	TRBJ2-2	TGTGCCAGCAGCGCCAAGATCGACGGACCGAACACCGGGGAGCTGTTTTTT	CASSAKIDGPNTGELFF
TRBD2	NA	TRBV4-3	TRBJ2-1	TGCGCCAGCAGCCAAGATCCTAGCGGGATAAATGAGCAGTTCTTC	CASSQDPSGINEQFF
NA	few	TRBV5-1	TRBJ1-1	TGCGCCAGCACCTCTGGGCGTACTGAAGCTTTCTTT	CASTSGRTEAFF
NA	few	TRBV19	TRBJ1-3	TGTGCCTCTAGGACCCCCGGCCCTGGAAACACCATATATTTT	CASRTPGPGNTIYF
NA	NA	TRBV5-6	TRBJ1-1	TGTGCCAGCAGCTTGGGCTCGAAAGCTGAAGCTTTCTTT	CASSLGSKAEAFF
TRBD1	NA	TRBV20-1	TRBJ1-2	TGCAGTGCGACAGGGGGTGGCTACACCTTC	CSATGGGYTF
TRBD2	NA	TRBV5-4	TRBJ2-3	TGTGCCAGCAGGTCCGGGACTAGCGGGTTGTATACGCAGTATTTT	CASRSGTSGLYTQYF
TRBD1	NA	TRBV5-1	TRBJ2-7	TGCGCCAGCAGCTACCAGGACAGGGGAGGCGAGCAGTACTTC	CASSYQDRGGEQYF
NA	few	TRBV6-5	TRBJ1-5	TGTGCCAGCAGTTACTCGAGGAGACTGGATCAGCCCCAGCATTTT	CASSYSRRLDQPQHF
TRBD1	once	TRBV29-1	TRBJ2-5	TGCAGCGTTTGGGACAGGGATGAGGAGACCCAGTACTTC	CSVWDRDEETQYF
NA	once	TRBV6-1	TRBJ2-7	TGTGCCAGCACCCTGACGAGCGGGGAGCAGTACTTC	CASTLTSGEQYF
NA	NA	TRBV2	TRBJ1-5	TGTGCCAGCAGTGAAGCGGACCCGGGTGTTCAGCCCCAGCATTTT	CASSEADPGVQPQHF
NA	NA	TRBV9	TRBJ2-7	TGTGCCAGCAGCGGGCCGGGGGTCGACGAGCAGTACTTC	CASSGPGVDEQYF